The source of this T cell receptor (beta chain) is a study of memory CD4+ T cells and cytomegalovirus serostatus. Single viable CD3+CD4+CD8-CD45RO+ cells were sorted as the memory CD4+ T cells. Clones were read by immunoSEQ multiplex PCR, and TCRdb kept only the in-frame ones, dropping some. The sample records roughly 48,000 clones, about four fifths being singletons. The ends lost 4 bases at V and 0 bases at J; junction bases unmatched: 5. Germline CDR1 reads SGHAT; CDR2 reads FQNNGV. The CDR3 totals 15 residues. This chain joins TRBV11-2 and TRBJ2-7, with TRBD1 identical over 8 bases. The sample was memory CD4+ T cells from blood. This sequence was found in an adult in good health and CMV-seropositive. The CDR3: CASSSGQASSYEQYF. The CDR3 DNA sequence: TGTGCCAGCAGCTCGGGACAGGCAAGCTCCTACGAGCAGTACTTC.